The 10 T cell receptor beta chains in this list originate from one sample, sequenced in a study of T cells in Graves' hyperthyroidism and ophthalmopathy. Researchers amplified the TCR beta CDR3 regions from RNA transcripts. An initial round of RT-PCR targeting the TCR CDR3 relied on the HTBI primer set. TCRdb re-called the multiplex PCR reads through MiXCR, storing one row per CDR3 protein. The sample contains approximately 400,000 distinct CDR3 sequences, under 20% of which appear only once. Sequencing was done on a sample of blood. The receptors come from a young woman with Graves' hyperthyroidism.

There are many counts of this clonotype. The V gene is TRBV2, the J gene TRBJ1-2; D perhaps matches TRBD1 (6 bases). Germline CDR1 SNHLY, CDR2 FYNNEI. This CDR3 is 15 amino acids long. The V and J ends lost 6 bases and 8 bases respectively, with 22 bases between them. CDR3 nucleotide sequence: TGTGCCAGCAGGGATTACAGGGCCGCCGGGTCGGGCTACACCTTC. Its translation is CASRDYRAAGSGYTF.

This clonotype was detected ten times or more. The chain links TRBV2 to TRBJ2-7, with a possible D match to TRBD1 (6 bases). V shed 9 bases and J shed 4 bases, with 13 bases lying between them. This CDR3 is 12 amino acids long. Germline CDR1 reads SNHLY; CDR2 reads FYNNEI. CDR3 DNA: TGTGCCAGAGGGGACACCCTATACGAGCAGTACTTC. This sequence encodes CARGDTLYEQYF. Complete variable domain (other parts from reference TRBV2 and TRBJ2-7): EPEVTQTPSHQVTQMGQEVILRCVPISNHLYFYWYRQILGQKVEFLVSFYNNEISEKSEIFDDQFSVERPDGSNFTLKIRSTKLEDSAMYFCARGDTLYEQYFGPGTRLTVT.

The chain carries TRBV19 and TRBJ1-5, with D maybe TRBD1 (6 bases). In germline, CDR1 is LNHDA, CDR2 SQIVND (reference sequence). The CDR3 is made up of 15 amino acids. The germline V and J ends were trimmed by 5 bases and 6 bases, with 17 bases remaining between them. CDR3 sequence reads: CASSWKQGSFQPQHF. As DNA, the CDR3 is TGTGCCAGTAGTTGGAAACAGGGTTCATTTCAGCCCCAGCATTTT.

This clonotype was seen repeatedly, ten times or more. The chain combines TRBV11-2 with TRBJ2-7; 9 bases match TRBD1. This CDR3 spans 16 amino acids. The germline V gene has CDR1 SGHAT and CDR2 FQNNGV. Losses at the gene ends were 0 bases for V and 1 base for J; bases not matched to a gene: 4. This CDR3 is CASSLDYGTGSYEQYF. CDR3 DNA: TGTGCCAGCAGCTTAGACTACGGGACAGGGTCCTACGAGCAGTACTTC.

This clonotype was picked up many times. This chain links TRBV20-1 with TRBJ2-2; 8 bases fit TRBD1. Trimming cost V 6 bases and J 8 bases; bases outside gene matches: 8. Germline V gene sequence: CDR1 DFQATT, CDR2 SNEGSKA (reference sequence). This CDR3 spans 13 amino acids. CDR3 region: CSAFRGLGGELFF. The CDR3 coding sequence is TGCAGTGCCTTCAGGGGGCTCGGGGGGGAGCTGTTTTTT.

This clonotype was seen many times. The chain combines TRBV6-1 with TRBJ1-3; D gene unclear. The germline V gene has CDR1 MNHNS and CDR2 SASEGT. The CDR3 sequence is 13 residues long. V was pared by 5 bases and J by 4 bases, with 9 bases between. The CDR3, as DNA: TGTGCCAGCAGTCTCAATTCGGGAAACACCATATATTTT. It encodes CASSLNSGNTIYF.

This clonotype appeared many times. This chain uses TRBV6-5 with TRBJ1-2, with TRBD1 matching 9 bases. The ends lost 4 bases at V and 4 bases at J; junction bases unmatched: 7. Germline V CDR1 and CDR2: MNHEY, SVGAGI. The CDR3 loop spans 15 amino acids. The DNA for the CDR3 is TGTGCCAGCAGTTTGATCGGGACAGGGAGCTATGGCTACACCTTC. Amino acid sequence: CASSLIGTGSYGYTF.

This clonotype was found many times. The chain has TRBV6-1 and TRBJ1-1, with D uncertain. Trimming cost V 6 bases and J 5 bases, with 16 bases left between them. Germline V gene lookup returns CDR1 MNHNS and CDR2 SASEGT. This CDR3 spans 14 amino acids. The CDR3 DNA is TGTGCCAGCAGCCCCGGGGTGGAGCGAACTGAAGCTTTCTTT. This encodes CASSPGVERTEAFF.

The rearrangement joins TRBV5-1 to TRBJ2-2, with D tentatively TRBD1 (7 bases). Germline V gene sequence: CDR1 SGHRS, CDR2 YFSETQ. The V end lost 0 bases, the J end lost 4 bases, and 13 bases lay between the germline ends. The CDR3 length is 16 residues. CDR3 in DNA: TGCGCCAGCAGCTTGGTGCCAGGGGGGCCCACCGGGGAGCTGTTTTTT. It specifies CASSLVPGGPTGELFF.

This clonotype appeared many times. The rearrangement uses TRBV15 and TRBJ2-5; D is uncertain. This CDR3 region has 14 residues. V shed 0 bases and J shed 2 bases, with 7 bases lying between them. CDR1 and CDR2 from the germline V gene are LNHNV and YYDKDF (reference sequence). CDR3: CATSRDPRQETQYF. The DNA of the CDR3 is TGTGCCACCAGCAGAGATCCCAGACAAGAGACCCAGTACTTC.